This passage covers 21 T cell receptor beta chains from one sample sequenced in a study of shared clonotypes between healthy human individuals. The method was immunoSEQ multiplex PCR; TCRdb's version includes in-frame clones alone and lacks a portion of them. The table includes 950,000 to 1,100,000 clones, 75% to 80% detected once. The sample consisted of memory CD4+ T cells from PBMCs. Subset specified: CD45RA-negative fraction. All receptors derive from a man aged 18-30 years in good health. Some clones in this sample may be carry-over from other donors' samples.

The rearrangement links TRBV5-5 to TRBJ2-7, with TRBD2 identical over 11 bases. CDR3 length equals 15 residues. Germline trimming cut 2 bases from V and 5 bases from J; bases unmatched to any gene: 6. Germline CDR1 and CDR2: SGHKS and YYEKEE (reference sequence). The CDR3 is CASSFRLAGSDEQYF. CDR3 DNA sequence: TGTGCCAGCAGCTTCCGACTAGCGGGAAGCGACGAGCAGTACTTC.

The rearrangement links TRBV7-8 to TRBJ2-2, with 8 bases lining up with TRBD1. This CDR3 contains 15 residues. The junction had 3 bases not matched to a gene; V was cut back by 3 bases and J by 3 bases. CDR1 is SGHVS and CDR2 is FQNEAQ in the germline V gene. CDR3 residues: CASSFRDRHTGELFF. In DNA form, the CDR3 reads TGTGCCAGCAGCTTCCGGGACAGGCACACCGGGGAGCTGTTTTTT.

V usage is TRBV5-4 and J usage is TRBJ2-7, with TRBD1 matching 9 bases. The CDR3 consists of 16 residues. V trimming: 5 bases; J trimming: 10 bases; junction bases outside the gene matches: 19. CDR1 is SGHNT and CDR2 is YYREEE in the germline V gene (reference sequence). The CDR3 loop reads CASSLRTGTGKGPQYF. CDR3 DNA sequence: TGTGCCAGCAGTCTAAGGACCGGGACAGGGAAGGGACCCCAGTACTTC.

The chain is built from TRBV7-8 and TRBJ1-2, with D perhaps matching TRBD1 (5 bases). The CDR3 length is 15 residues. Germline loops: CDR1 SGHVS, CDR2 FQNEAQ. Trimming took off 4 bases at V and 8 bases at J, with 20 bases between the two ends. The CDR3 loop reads CASSSASTASWGYTF. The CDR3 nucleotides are TGTGCCAGCAGCTCCGCATCGACAGCATCTTGGGGCTACACCTTC.

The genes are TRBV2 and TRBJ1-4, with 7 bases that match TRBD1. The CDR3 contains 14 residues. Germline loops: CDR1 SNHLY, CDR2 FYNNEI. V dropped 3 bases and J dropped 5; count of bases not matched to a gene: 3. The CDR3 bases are TGTGCCAGCAGTGATGACAGGGCAAATGAAAAACTGTTTTTT. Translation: CASSDDRANEKLFF.

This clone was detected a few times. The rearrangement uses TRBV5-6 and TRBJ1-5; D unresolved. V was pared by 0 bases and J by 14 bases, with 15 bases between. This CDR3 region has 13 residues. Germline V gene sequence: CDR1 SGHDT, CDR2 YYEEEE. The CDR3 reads CASSLAGAVREHF. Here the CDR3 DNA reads TGTGCCAGCAGCTTGGCCGGTGCGGTTCGGGAGCATTTT.

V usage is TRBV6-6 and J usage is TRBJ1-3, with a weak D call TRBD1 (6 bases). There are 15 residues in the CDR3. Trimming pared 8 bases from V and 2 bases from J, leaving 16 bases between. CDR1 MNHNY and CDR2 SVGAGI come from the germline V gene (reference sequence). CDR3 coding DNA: TGTGCCAGCTTTCGAGGGGGTCTGACTGGAAACACCATATATTTT. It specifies CASFRGGLTGNTIYF.

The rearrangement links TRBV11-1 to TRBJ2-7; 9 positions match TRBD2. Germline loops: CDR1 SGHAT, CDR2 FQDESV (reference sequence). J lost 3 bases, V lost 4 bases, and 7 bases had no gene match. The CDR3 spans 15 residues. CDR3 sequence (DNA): TGTGCCAGCAGCTCCCGGACTAGCGAGGACTACGAGCAGTACTTC. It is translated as CASSSRTSEDYEQYF.

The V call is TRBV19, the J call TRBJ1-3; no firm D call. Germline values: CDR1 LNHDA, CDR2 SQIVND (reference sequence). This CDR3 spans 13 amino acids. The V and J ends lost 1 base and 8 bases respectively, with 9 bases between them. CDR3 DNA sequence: TGTGCCAGTAGTATAGCCCCGGAGGACACCATATATTTT. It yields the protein CASSIAPEDTIYF. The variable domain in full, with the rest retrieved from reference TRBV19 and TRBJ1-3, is DGGITQSPKYLFRKEGQNVTLSCEQNLNHDAMYWYRQDPGQGLRLIYYSQIVNDFQKGDIAEGYSVSREKKESFPLTVTSAQKNPTAFYLCASSIAPEDTIYFGEGSWLTVV.

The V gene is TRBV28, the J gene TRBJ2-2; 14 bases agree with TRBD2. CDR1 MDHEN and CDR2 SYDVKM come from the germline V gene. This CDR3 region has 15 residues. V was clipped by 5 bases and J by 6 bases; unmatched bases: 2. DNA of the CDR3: TGTGCCAGCAGTCGACTAGCGGGAGGGCCCGGGGAGCTGTTTTTT. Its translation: CASSRLAGGPGELFF. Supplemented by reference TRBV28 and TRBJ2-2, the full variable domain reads DVKVTQSSRYLVKRTGEKVFLECVQDMDHENMFWYRQDPGLGLRLIYFSYDVKMKEKGDIPEGYSVSREKKERFSLILESASTNQTSMYLCASSRLAGGPGELFFGEGSRLTVL.

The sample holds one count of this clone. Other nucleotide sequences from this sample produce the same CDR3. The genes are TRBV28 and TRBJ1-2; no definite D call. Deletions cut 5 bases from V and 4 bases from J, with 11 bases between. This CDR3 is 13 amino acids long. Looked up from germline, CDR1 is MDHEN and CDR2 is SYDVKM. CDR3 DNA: TGTGCCAGCAGTGCCCGGGGTGGCTATGGCTACACCTTC. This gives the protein CASSARGGYGYTF.

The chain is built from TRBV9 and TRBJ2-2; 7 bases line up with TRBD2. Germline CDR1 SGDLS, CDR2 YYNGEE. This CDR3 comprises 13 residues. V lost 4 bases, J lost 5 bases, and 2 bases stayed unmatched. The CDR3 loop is CASSTRETGELFF. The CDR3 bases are TGTGCCAGCAGCACGCGGGAGACCGGGGAGCTGTTTTTT.

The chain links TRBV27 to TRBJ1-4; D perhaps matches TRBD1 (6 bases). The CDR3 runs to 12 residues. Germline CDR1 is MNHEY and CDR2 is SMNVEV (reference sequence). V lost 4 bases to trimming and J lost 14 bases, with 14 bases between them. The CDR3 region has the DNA TGTGCCAGCAGTTCTCAGGGGCGAAGGCTGTTTTTT. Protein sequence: CASSSQGRRLFF. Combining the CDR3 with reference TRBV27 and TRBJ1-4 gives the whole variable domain EAQVTQNPRYLITVTGKKLTVTCSQNMNHEYMSWYRQDPGLGLRQIYYSMNVEVTDKGDVPEGYKVSRKEKRNFPLILESPSPNQTSLYFCASSSQGRRLFFGSGTQLSVL.

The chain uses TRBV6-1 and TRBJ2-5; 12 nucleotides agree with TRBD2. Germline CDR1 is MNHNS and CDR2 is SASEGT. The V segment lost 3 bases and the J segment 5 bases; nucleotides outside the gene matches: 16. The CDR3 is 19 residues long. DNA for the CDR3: TGTGCCAGCAGTGAGCTGAGAGGACTAGCGGGGAGTGGCACGGAGACCCAGTACTTC. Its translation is CASSELRGLAGSGTETQYF.

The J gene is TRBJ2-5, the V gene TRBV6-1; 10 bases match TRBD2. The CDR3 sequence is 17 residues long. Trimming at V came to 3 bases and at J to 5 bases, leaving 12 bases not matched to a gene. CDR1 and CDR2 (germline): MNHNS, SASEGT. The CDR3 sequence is CASSDFRKREGLETQYF. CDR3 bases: TGTGCCAGCAGTGATTTTAGGAAGCGGGAGGGGTTGGAGACCCAGTACTTC.

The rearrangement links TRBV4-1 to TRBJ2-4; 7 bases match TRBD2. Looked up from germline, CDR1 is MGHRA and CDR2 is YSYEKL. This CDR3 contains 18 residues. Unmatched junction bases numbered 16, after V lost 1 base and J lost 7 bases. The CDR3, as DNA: TGCGCCAGCAGCCAAGTTGGGCCGGGAGGTACTGGGGCGAACATTCAGTACTTC. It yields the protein CASSQVGPGGTGANIQYF.

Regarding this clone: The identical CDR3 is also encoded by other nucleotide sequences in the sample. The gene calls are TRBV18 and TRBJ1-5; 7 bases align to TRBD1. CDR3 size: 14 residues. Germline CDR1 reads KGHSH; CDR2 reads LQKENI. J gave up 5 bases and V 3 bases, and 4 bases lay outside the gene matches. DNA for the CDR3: TGTGCCAGCTCACCGACAGGGAGGGATCAGCCCCAGCATTTT. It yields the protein CASSPTGRDQPQHF.

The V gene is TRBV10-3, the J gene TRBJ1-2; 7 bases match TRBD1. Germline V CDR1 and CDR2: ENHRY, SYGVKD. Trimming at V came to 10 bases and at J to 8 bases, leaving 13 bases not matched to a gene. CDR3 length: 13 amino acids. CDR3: CATSGTAEGGYTF. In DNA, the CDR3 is TGTGCCACCTCCGGGACAGCCGAAGGGGGCTACACCTTC.

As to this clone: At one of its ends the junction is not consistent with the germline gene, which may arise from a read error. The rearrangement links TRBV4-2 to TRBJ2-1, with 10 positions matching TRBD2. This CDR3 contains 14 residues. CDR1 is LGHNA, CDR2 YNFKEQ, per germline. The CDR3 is CASSQQNIAGGRVF. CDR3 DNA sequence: TGTGCCAGCAGTCAACAGAACATAGCGGGAGGAAGGGTCTTC.

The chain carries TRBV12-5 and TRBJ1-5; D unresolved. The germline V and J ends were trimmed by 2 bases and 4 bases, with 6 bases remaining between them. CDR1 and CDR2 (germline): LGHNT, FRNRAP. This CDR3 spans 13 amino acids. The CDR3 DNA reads TGTGCTAGTGGTTTGACGGAGAATCAGCCCCAGCATTTT. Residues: CASGLTENQPQHF.

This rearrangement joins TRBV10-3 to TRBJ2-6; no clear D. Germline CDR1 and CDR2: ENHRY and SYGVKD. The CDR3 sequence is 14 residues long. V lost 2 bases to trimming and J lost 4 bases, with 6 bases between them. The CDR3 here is CAISESGGANVLTF. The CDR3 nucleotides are TGTGCCATCAGTGAGAGTGGGGGGGCCAACGTCCTGACTTTC.